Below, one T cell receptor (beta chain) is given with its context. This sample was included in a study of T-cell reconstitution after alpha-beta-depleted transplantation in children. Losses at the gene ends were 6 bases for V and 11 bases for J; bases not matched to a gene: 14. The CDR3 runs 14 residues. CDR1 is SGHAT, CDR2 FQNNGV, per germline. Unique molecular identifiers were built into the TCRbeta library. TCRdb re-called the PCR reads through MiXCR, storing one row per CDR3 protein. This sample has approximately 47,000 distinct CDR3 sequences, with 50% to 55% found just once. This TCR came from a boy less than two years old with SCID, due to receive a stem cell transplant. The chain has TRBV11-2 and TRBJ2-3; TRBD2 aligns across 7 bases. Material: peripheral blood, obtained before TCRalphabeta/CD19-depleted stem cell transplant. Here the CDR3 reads CASRLPNRGREQYF. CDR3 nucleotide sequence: TGTGCCAGCAGGCTCCCTAACCGGGGGAGGGAGCAGTATTTT.